These 9 T cell receptor beta chains were all obtained from the same sample, sequenced in a study of neurological immune-mediated disorders. TCRdb redid the calling of the 5' RACE reads with MiXCR, one entry per CDR3 protein. This table holds 50,000 to 80,000 distinct CDR3 sequences, roughly 4.5% found once. Input material: PBMCs. The source is a young man with multiple sclerosis.

This clonotype has ten or more counts. The rearrangement links TRBV5-1 to TRBJ1-1, with D maybe TRBD1 (6 bases). Trimming took 10 bases from V and 4 from J, leaving 20 bases between them. There are 14 residues in the CDR3. Germline V CDR1 and CDR2: SGHRS, YFSETQ. This CDR3 reads CASNKGVGVTEAFF. Here the CDR3 DNA reads TGCGCCTCCAACAAGGGGGTAGGAGTCACTGAAGCTTTCTTT.

The table lists this clonotype with many counts. This rearrangement joins TRBV20-1 to TRBJ1-1; TRBD1 matches at 8 bases. V gave up 6 bases and J gave up 4 bases; unmatched junction bases: 4. Germline V gene lookup returns CDR1 DFQATT and CDR2 SNEGSKA (reference sequence). This CDR3 region has 12 residues. CDR3 protein: CSARDRRTEAFF. CDR3 DNA: TGCAGTGCCCGGGACAGGCGCACTGAAGCTTTCTTT.

This clonotype has a count of ten or more. This CDR3 reads CASSEGPRETQYF. In nucleotides, the CDR3 is TGTGCCAGCAGCGAAGGGCCCCGGGAGACCCAGTACTTC. The rearrangement joins TRBV7-8 to TRBJ2-5, with D unresolved. V dropped 5 bases and J dropped 5 bases, with 12 bases sitting between them. CDR1 and CDR2 from the germline V gene are SGHVS and FQNEAQ. This CDR3 spans 13 amino acids.

This clonotype was counted at least ten times. The chain employs TRBV27 and TRBJ2-1; 9 nucleotides line up with TRBD2. This CDR3 contains 15 residues. J lost 8 bases, V lost 8 bases, and 13 bases had no gene match. Germline V gene sequence: CDR1 MNHEY, CDR2 SMNVEV (reference sequence). The CDR3 region has the DNA TGTGCCAGCCGCCTTTGGGGACTAGCCCTAGATGAGCAGTTCTTC. Residues: CASRLWGLALDEQFF.

The table lists this clonotype with many counts. The rearrangement uses TRBV12-3 or TRBV12-4 and TRBJ2-6; possible D gene TRBD1, 6 bases. Between the trimmed V and J ends, which lost 5 bases and 3 bases, there was a span of 14 bases. The CDR3 has 16 residues. DNA for the CDR3: TGTGCCAGCAGTGTTCTTACAGGGAGTGGGGCCAACGTCCTGACTTTC. Residues: CASSVLTGSGANVLTF.

This clonotype was recorded many times. The genes are TRBV7-9 and TRBJ2-5; no reliable D call. Trimming left V 3 bases short and J 5 bases short, with 4 bases between. This CDR3 has 11 amino acids. The germline gives CDR1 SEHNR, CDR2 FQNEAQ (reference sequence). The CDR3 sequence: CASSFGETQYF. The CDR3 coding sequence is TGTGCCAGCAGCTTCGGCGAGACCCAGTACTTC.

This clonotype has a count of ten or more. The chain couples TRBV11-2 to TRBJ1-3; D unresolved. Trimming took off 2 bases at V and 7 bases at J, with 3 bases between the two ends. The CDR3 is 11 residues long. Germline-derived CDR1 and CDR2 are SGHAT and FQNNGV. This CDR3 reads CASSLRNTIYF. DNA for the CDR3: TGTGCCAGCAGCTTAAGGAACACCATATATTTT.

This clonotype has at least ten counts. The chain joins TRBV18 to TRBJ2-1; D gene ambiguous. Germline CDR1 is KGHSH and CDR2 is LQKENI. The CDR3 runs to 12 residues. V was trimmed by 3 bases and J by 9 bases, leaving 9 bases between them. The CDR3 DNA sequence: TGTGCCAGCTCACCGCCGGGTGGTGAGCAGTTCTTC. It is translated as CASSPPGGEQFF. Based on the CDR3 plus reference TRBV18 and TRBJ2-1, the full variable domain is NAGVMQNPRHLVRRRGQEARLRCSPMKGHSHVYWYRQLPEEGLKFMVYLQKENIIDESGMPKERFSAEFPKEGPSILRIQQVVRGDSAAYFCASSPPGGEQFFGPGTRLTVL.

This clonotype was observed at least ten times. V and J are TRBV5-1 and TRBJ1-1, with TRBD1 matching 7 bases. J was trimmed by 4 bases and V by 5 bases; bases with no gene match: 5. This CDR3 is built from 13 residues. The V gene's germline CDR1 is SGHRS and CDR2 YFSETQ. CDR3 coding DNA: TGCGCCAGCAGATCGGGACAGCCCACTGAAGCTTTCTTT. This translates into CASRSGQPTEAFF.